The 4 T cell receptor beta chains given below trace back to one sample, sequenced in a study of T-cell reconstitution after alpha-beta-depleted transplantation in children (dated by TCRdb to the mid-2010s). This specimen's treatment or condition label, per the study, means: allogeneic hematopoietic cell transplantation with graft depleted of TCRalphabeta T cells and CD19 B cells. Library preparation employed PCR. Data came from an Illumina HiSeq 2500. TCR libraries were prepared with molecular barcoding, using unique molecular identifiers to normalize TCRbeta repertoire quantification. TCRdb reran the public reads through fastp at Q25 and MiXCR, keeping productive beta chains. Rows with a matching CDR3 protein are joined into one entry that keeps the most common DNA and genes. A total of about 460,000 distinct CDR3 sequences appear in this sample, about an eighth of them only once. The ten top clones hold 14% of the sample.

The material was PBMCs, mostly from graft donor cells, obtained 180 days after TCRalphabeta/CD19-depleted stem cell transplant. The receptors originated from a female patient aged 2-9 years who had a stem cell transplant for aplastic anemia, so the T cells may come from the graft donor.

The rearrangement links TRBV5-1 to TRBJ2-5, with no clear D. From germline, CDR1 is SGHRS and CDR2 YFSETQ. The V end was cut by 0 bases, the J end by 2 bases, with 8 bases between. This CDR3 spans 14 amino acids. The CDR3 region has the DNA TGCGCCAGCAGCTTGGCGAGTAGACAAGAGACCCAGTACTTC. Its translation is CASSLASRQETQYF.

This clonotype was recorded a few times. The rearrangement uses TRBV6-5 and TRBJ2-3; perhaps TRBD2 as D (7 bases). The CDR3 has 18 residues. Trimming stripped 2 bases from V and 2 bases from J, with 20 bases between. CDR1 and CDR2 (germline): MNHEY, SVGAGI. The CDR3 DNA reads TGTGCCAGCAGTTACGGTGGGGGCGTGAGCGGGACCACAGATACGCAGTATTTT. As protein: CASSYGGGVSGTTDTQYF.

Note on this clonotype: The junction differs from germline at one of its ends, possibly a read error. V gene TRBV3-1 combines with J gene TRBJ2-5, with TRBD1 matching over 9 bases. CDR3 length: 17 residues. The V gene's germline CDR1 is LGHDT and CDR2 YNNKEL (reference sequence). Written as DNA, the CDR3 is TGTGCCTGCAGCCAAGAGGCCGGGACAGGGTGGGGAGAGACCCAGTACTTC. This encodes CACSQEAGTGWGETQYF.

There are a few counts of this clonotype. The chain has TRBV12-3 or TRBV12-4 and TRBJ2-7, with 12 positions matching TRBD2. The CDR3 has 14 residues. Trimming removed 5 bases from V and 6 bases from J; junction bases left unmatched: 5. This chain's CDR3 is CASSPPGLAGEQYF. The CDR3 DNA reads TGTGCCAGCAGTCCTCCGGGACTAGCGGGCGAGCAGTACTTC.